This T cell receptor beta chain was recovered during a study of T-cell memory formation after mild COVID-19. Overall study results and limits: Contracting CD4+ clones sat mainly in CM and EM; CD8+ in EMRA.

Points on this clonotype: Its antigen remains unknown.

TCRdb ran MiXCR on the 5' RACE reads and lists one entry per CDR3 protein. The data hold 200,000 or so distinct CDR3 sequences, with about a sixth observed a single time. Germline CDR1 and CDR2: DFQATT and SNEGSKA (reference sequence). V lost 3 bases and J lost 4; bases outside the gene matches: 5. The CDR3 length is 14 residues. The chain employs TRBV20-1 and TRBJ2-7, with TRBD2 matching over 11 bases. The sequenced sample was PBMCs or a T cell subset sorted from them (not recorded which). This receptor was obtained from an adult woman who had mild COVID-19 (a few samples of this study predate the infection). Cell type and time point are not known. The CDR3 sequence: CSARTSGTNYEQYF. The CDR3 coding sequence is TGCAGTGCTAGGACTAGCGGGACTAATTACGAGCAGTACTTC.